A selection of T cell receptor beta chains follows, all from one sample in a study of low-dose radiotherapy and immunotherapy resistance in tumors. TCRdb re-analysed the reads in MiXCR, keeping a single row per CDR3 protein. This repertoire shows roughly 38,000 distinct CDR3 sequences, around 20% found once; its top ten account for 9.2%. The specimen comprised PBMCs, sampled after low-dose radiotherapy plus immunotherapy. All receptors come from a female donor with ovarian cancer. CDR3s include the opening cysteine and the closing phenylalanine or tryptophan. A D gene is named only where the DNA matches it firmly. For some rows the clone size is stated as once, few or many, or as a class when expanded; others skip it.

CDR3 protein,CDR3 DNA,CDR3 length,clone size,D gene,V gene,J gene
CASSRGLAGMYNEQFF,TGCGCCAGCAGCCGCGGACTAGCGGGAATGTACAATGAGCAGTTCTTC,16,many,TRBD2,TRBV4-1,TRBJ2-1
CASSEAVAGGYEQYF,TGTGCCAGCAGTGAAGCCGTAGCGGGAGGCTACGAGCAGTACTTC,15,many,TRBD2,TRBV2,TRBJ2-7
CASSLEDGDRGLHFEGQYF,TGTGCCAGCAGCTTAGAGGACGGGGACAGGGGGCTCCACTTTGAGGGGCAGTACTTC,19,many,TRBD1,TRBV11-2,TRBJ2-7
CSVNLGDYGYTF,TGCAGCGTTAATCTAGGGGACTATGGCTACACCTTC,12,many,.,TRBV29-1,TRBJ1-2
CASSFLPGQGGYEQYF,TGTGCCAGCAGCTTCCTTCCGGGACAGGGGGGGTACGAGCAGTACTTC,16,many,TRBD1,TRBV13,TRBJ2-7
CASTLGTGASGANVLTF,TGTGCCAGCACTTTAGGGACAGGGGCCTCTGGGGCCAACGTCCTGACTTTC,17,many,TRBD1,TRBV6-2/TRBV6-3,TRBJ2-6
CASSPGGGRGYTF,TGCGCCAGCAGCCCGGGGGGAGGACGGGGCTACACCTTC,13,few,.,TRBV5-1,TRBJ1-2
CASSTLQGRGTDTQYF,TGTGCCAGCAGCACCTTACAGGGGCGCGGCACAGATACGCAGTATTTT,16,many,TRBD1,TRBV14,TRBJ2-3
CASSSGGANSYEQYF,TGTGCCAGCAGTTCCGGAGGCGCGAACTCCTACGAGCAGTACTTC,15,many,.,TRBV7-3,TRBJ2-7
CASSLEEGAHYGYTF,TGTGCCAGCAGCTTGGAAGAGGGGGCTCACTATGGCTACACCTTC,15,medium-sized,TRBD1,TRBV5-5,TRBJ1-2
CASSLDRAVAGELFF,TGCGCCAGCAGCTTGGACAGGGCAGTTGCCGGGGAGCTGTTTTTT,15,.,.,TRBV5-1,TRBJ2-2
CASSPLAGTGANYGYTF,TGTGCCAGCAGTCCCTTGGCCGGGACAGGGGCTAACTATGGCTACACCTTC,17,few,TRBD1,TRBV6-6,TRBJ1-2
CASSARSNTGELFF,TGTGCCAGCAGCGCTCGGTCGAACACCGGGGAGCTGTTTTTT,14,many,.,TRBV9,TRBJ2-2
CSALQGAKNIQYF,TGCAGTGCCCTACAGGGAGCCAAAAACATTCAGTACTTC,13,many,.,TRBV20-1,TRBJ2-4
CASSIVGQGSDEQYF,TGCGCCAGCAGCATCGTCGGACAGGGGTCCGACGAGCAGTACTTC,15,medium-sized,TRBD1,TRBV5-1,TRBJ2-7
CASSSWTSGGRETQYF,TGTGCCAGCAGTTCCTGGACTAGCGGGGGACGGGAGACCCAGTACTTC,16,.,TRBD2,TRBV6-5,TRBJ2-5
CASSSYRTPTRTNEKLFF,TGTGCCAGCAGTTCCTACAGAACACCCACCCGAACTAATGAAAAACTGTTTTTT,18,many,.,TRBV2,TRBJ1-4
CSATPIAYEQYF,TGCAGTGCTACACCGATCGCTTACGAGCAGTACTTC,12,.,.,TRBV20-1,TRBJ2-7
CASSSGQGARLGLAKNIQYF,TGCGCCAGCAGCTCCGGACAGGGGGCGCGTCTCGGGTTGGCCAAAAACATTCAGTACTTC,20,.,TRBD1,TRBV5-1,TRBJ2-4
CASSFIPHEQYF,TGTGCCAGCAGTTTCATCCCCCACGAGCAGTACTTC,12,few,.,TRBV12-3/TRBV12-4,TRBJ2-7
CASRERGNEQFF,TGTGCCAGCAGGGAGAGAGGCAATGAGCAGTTCTTC,12,.,.,TRBV27,TRBJ2-1
CASRFSSGTEAFF,TGTGCCAGCAGATTCTCTTCGGGGACTGAAGCTTTCTTT,13,many,.,TRBV28,TRBJ1-1
CASSLADTTGSAQYF,TGTGCCAGCAGTTTAGCCGACACTACTGGTTCGGCCCAGTACTTC,15,many,.,TRBV12-3/TRBV12-4,TRBJ2-5
CASSLATGTGDSPLHF,TGTGCCAGCAGCTTAGCAACCGGAACAGGGGACTCACCCCTCCACTTT,16,.,TRBD1,TRBV7-8,TRBJ1-6
CASSLGRSYEQYF,TGTGCCAGCAGCTTAGGCAGGTCCTACGAGCAGTACTTC,13,many,.,TRBV13,TRBJ2-7
CASRSGPPSYEQYF,TGTGCCAGCAGATCCGGTCCTCCTTCCTACGAGCAGTACTTC,14,many,.,TRBV6-6,TRBJ2-7
CASSLGNSFNQPQHF,TGTGCCAGCAGTTTAGGGAACAGCTTCAATCAGCCCCAGCATTTT,15,many,.,TRBV12-3/TRBV12-4,TRBJ1-5
CASSLVPNNEQFF,TGTGCCAGCAGTTTAGTTCCCAACAATGAGCAGTTCTTC,13,many,.,TRBV12-3/TRBV12-4,TRBJ2-1
CASSLDGYTNEQFF,TGTGCCAGCAGCTTAGATGGGTACACCAATGAGCAGTTCTTC,14,many,.,TRBV11-3,TRBJ2-1
CASSPRPLDVHEQYF,TGTGCCAGCAGTCCCCGACCCTTGGATGTCCACGAGCAGTACTTC,15,many,.,TRBV27,TRBJ2-7
CASSPGKGPRTGELFF,TGTGCCAGCAGTCCGGGTAAGGGACCAAGGACCGGGGAGCTGTTTTTT,16,many,.,TRBV6-2/TRBV6-3,TRBJ2-2
CASSLGRVQPQHF,TGTGCCAGCTCCCTGGGGAGGGTTCAGCCCCAGCATTTT,13,many,.,TRBV18,TRBJ1-5
CASTPRLNTEAFF,TGTGCCAGCACCCCCAGATTGAACACTGAAGCTTTCTTT,13,many,.,TRBV6-5,TRBJ1-1
CASSQTSGRVNEQFF,TGTGCCAGCAGTCAGACTAGCGGGAGAGTAAATGAGCAGTTCTTC,15,many,TRBD2,TRBV28,TRBJ2-1
CASSTSGRNEQFF,TGTGCCAGCAGCACTAGCGGGAGAAATGAGCAGTTCTTC,13,.,TRBD2,TRBV27,TRBJ2-1
CASSAGPNYGYTF,TGTGCCAGCAGCGCTGGACCCAACTATGGCTACACCTTC,13,many,.,TRBV5-8,TRBJ1-2
CASRLIRDAVGGYTF,TGTGCCAGTAGACTAATCCGGGACGCAGTCGGTGGCTACACCTTC,15,many,.,TRBV19,TRBJ1-2
CANQAPGLATGELFF,TGTGCCAACCAAGCGCCGGGACTAGCAACCGGGGAGCTGTTTTTT,15,many,TRBD2,TRBV2,TRBJ2-2
CSVERDREPYEQYF,TGCAGCGTTGAGCGGGACAGGGAGCCCTACGAGCAGTACTTC,14,many,TRBD1,TRBV29-1,TRBJ2-7
CAISPLGGQVTGELFF,TGTGCCATCAGCCCCTTGGGGGGGCAGGTAACCGGGGAGCTGTTTTTT,16,many,.,TRBV14,TRBJ2-2
CASKAGAPNTGELFF,TGTGCCAGCAAGGCAGGAGCCCCGAACACCGGGGAGCTGTTTTTT,15,.,.,TRBV2,TRBJ2-2
CSAHRGGGRSYNEQFF,TGCAGTGCCCATCGGGGGGGGGGCCGCTCCTACAATGAGCAGTTCTTC,16,many,TRBD2,TRBV20-1,TRBJ2-1
CASSLMWAQNTEAFF,TGTGCCAGCAGCTTGATGTGGGCTCAAAACACTGAAGCTTTCTTT,15,many,.,TRBV5-5,TRBJ1-1
CSARAYYGDTQYF,TGCAGTGCCAGAGCATACTACGGAGATACGCAGTATTTT,13,many,.,TRBV20-1,TRBJ2-3
CSAHGQGSYSYEQYF,TGCAGTGCTCACGGACAGGGGTCCTATTCCTACGAGCAGTACTTC,15,many,TRBD1,TRBV20-1,TRBJ2-7
CASRGPSGSGEQFF,TGTGCCAGTAGGGGTCCTAGCGGGTCTGGGGAGCAGTTCTTC,14,few,TRBD2,TRBV19,TRBJ2-1
CASRDGGGYSYEQYF,TGTGCCAGCAGGGACGGGGGGGGGTACTCCTACGAGCAGTACTTC,15,many,TRBD2,TRBV6-8,TRBJ2-7
CASSQPRGEHTDTQYF,TGTGCCAGCAGTCAGCCCCGCGGGGAACACACAGATACGCAGTATTTT,16,.,.,TRBV12-3/TRBV12-4,TRBJ2-3
CASSSSVNTGELFF,TGTGCCAGCAGTTCGTCGGTGAACACCGGGGAGCTGTTTTTT,14,many,.,TRBV6-5,TRBJ2-2
CASRLTGRGELFF,TGTGCCAGCAGACTAACAGGGAGAGGGGAGCTGTTTTTT,13,.,.,TRBV28,TRBJ2-2
CASSPAKETQYF,TGTGCCAGCAGCCCCGCAAAAGAGACCCAGTACTTC,12,few,.,TRBV3-1,TRBJ2-5
CASSLAGPGANVLTF,TGTGCCAGCAGCTTGGCGGGACCTGGGGCCAACGTCCTGACTTTC,15,.,.,TRBV5-4,TRBJ2-6
CASSIGTGGNEQFF,TGTGCCAGTAGTATCGGGACAGGGGGAAATGAGCAGTTCTTC,14,many,TRBD1,TRBV19,TRBJ2-1
CASSSRGNTEAFF,TGTGCCAGCAGCTCCAGAGGGAACACTGAAGCTTTCTTT,13,many,.,TRBV7-8,TRBJ1-1